This T cell receptor (beta chain) was captured by sequencing in a study of neoadjuvant anti-PD-1 for oral cavity cancer (dated by TCRdb to the early 2020s). Regarding the complete study: Three to four biweekly doses of nivolumab at 3 mg/kg were mostly administered to patients before curative-intent surgical resection. A fourth nivolumab dose was given around day 43 to patients without progression, and definitive surgical resection was performed in those patients on days 50-56. Under RECIST 1.1, patients with complete response, partial response or stable disease were classed as responders, and patients with progression were classed as non-responders. The parent correlative cohort included over nine patients, with an approximately 32% response rate. The research as a whole found: Higher pretreatment blood Treg/Th17 ratios correlated with higher pretreatment blood TCRbeta clonality and lower post-treatment tumor TCRbeta clonality. TCR analyses included only a few patients per response group, and the authors called for larger cohorts for validation. After neoadjuvant nivolumab, non-responders showed significantly higher T cell clonality (Gini index) in PBMCs than responders did.

Of note for this clone: The antigen it recognizes is unknown. Per-nucleotide qualities are absent, and no much larger clonotype sits a single base away.

The time point tag for this specimen amounts to: after neoadjuvant nivolumab, at surgical resection. The patients had newly diagnosed stage II-IVA oral cavity squamous cell carcinoma and had not received any prior systemic or radiation treatment. The cohort was composed of patients with HPV-negative, locally advanced oral cavity squamous cell carcinoma. Peripheral blood mononuclear cells were analyzed directly and were not maintained or expanded in culture. Samples came from a longitudinal correlative study of a single-arm phase II trial of neoadjuvant nivolumab in oral cavity squamous cell carcinoma. Subject-matched pre- and post-treatment PBMCs and tumors from three responders and three non-responders were subjected to genomic DNA-based TCRbeta sequencing. Peripheral blood mononuclear cells were collected before nivolumab treatment and again after treatment, at the time of surgery. The Maxwell RSC DNA from Cells kit was used to isolate genomic DNA from PBMCs.

From the cysteine up to the phenylalanine, the CDR3 has a length of 13 residues. Only the CDR3 region is kept as DNA, spanning 39 bases read in frame from base 1. Cut back by 6 bases and 0 bases, the V and J ends lie 8 bases apart. Looking up the germline V gene yields CDR1 MGHDK and CDR2 SYGVNS. For deep sequencing of PBMC libraries, mostly around 520 ng of input genomic DNA was used, and six replicates were run per sample. The immunoSEQ hsTCRbeta kit was used to prepare TCRbeta libraries, following the manufacturer's instructions. The completed libraries were mixed into a single pool at 3 nM, then sequenced with an Illumina NovaSeq 6000 S4 flow cell. The authors' pipeline ran thus. Raw data preprocessing and quality control were performed with the immunoSEQ Analyzer. The analysis was restricted to productive rearrangements, with each unique CDR3 amino acid sequence defining a clonotype. Repertoire clonality was estimated as the Gini-Simpson index, computed with the R package tcR. Student's t test was used to compare Gini indices, while Pearson correlation assessed associations with tumor size change. Imported from immuneACCESS, the table was reduced by TCRdb to in-frame sequences with V and J called. These copies leave out some clones; in studies compared against another copy, an unresolved V gene accounts for under half, and the cause of the remainder is not known. V and J calls and clone size come straight from that table; D and trimming were deduced from the DNA. The sample records 55,000 to 80,000 clones, about 86% of which are singletons. The ten largest clones capture less than 3% of the sample.

The V and J genes are TRBV25-1 and TRBJ1-1; a weak D assignment points to TRBD1 (5 bases agree). The input for sequencing was PBMCs, taken after nivolumab (anti-PD-1) treatment. The TCR originated in a person aged 35-79 years with oral cavity squamous cell carcinoma. The bases are TGTGCCAGCAGCAAGACAGTGAACACTGAAGCTTTCTTT. Translation gives CASSKTVNTEAFF. The reference TRBV25-1 and TRBJ1-1 proteins fill in what lies around the CDR3, so the full variable domain reads EADIYQTPRYLVIGTGKKITLECSQTMGHDKMYWYQQDPGMELHLIHYSYGVNSTEKGDLSSESTVSRIRTEHFPLTLESARPSHTSQYLCASSKTVNTEAFFGQGTRLTVV.